The 15 T cell receptor beta chains below all came from one sample that was sequenced in a study of early T cells in non-severe SARS-CoV-2 infection. One entry per CDR3 protein, called by TCRdb with MiXCR from the 5' RACE reads. The repertoire holds about 77,000 distinct CDR3 sequences, with over 8.5% as singletons. The sequencing input was whole blood. These receptors came from an adult who was a healthcare worker with PCR-confirmed SARS-CoV-2 infection or an uninfected control (not recorded which).

This clonotype has at least ten counts. The chain recombines TRBV24-1 with TRBJ1-5, with 9 bases lining up with TRBD1. V lost 9 bases and J lost 5; bases outside the gene matches: 10. CDR1 KGHDR and CDR2 SFDVKD come from the germline V gene. The CDR3 runs to 15 residues. CDR3: CATSPGGTGYQPQHF. The CDR3 DNA reads as TGTGCCACCTCTCCCGGCGGGACAGGGTATCAGCCCCAGCATTTT.

This rearrangement joins TRBV12-3 or TRBV12-4 to TRBJ2-1; the D gene is possibly TRBD1 (6 bases). Trimming took off 3 bases at V and 6 bases at J, with 9 bases between the two ends. The CDR3 runs to 13 residues. CDR3 sequence reads: CASSLGASNEQFF. CDR3 in DNA: TGTGCCAGCAGTTTGGGGGCGAGCAATGAGCAGTTCTTC.

This clonotype showed up just a few times. The chain combines TRBV2 with TRBJ2-5; D might be TRBD1 or TRBD2, each matching 5 bases. Germline V gives CDR1 SNHLY, CDR2 FYNNEI. With 4 bases removed from V and 6 bases from J, the gap between germline ends came to 21 bases. This CDR3 has 16 amino acids. The CDR3 DNA sequence: TGTGCCAGCAGTGGGTCTAGTGGGACCGCCGGGAAGACCCAGTACTTC. This translates into CASSGSSGTAGKTQYF. Complete variable domain (other parts from reference TRBV2 and TRBJ2-5): EPEVTQTPSHQVTQMGQEVILRCVPISNHLYFYWYRQILGQKVEFLVSFYNNEISEKSEIFDDQFSVERPDGSNFTLKIRSTKLEDSAMYFCASSGSSGTAGKTQYFGPGTRLLVL.

This clonotype was recorded at least ten times. This rearrangement joins TRBV2 to TRBJ1-5; D is unresolved. The V and J ends lost 3 bases and 4 bases respectively, with 13 bases between them. Germline V lookup: CDR1 SNHLY, CDR2 FYNNEI. The CDR3 is made up of 15 amino acids. The CDR3 spells CASSESANYNQPQHF. CDR3 nucleotides: TGTGCCAGCAGTGAGTCTGCAAACTATAATCAGCCCCAGCATTTT.

This clonotype showed up many times. V is TRBV5-6 and J is TRBJ2-1; D is unresolved. Germline loops: CDR1 SGHDT, CDR2 YYEEEE. The CDR3 covers 13 residues. V lost 4 bases, J lost 7 bases, and 12 bases lay in between. CDR3 DNA sequence: TGTGCCAGCAGCCCCAGGACCTGGAATGAGCAGTTCTTC. Translation gives CASSPRTWNEQFF.

The chain employs TRBV5-6 and TRBJ2-2; D might be TRBD1 (6 bases). This CDR3 has 15 residues. V was pared by 2 bases and J by 2 bases, with 10 bases between. Per germline, CDR1 SGHDT and CDR2 YYEEEE. CDR3 sequence: CASSFSGTNTGELFF. The CDR3 nucleotides read TGTGCCAGCAGCTTCTCCGGGACAAACACCGGGGAGCTGTTTTTT. The entire variable domain, with the rest obtained from reference TRBV5-6 and TRBJ2-2, is as follows: DAGVTQSPTHLIKTRGQQVTLRCSPKSGHDTVSWYQQALGQGPQFIFQYYEEEERQRGNFPDRFSGHQFPNYSSELNVNALLLGDSALYLCASSFSGTNTGELFFGEGSRLTVL.

This clonotype has just a few counts. The V call is TRBV11-2, the J call TRBJ2-2; possibly TRBD2 for D (6 bases). Germline CDR1 is SGHAT and CDR2 is FQNNGV. V was pared by 3 bases and J by 6 bases, with 14 bases between. The CDR3 totals 15 residues. CDR3: CASSLEGKRAGELFF. The CDR3 region has the DNA TGTGCCAGCAGCTTGGAGGGGAAACGGGCCGGGGAGCTGTTTTTT.

This clonotype has more than one count but fewer than ten. The chain combines TRBV28 with TRBJ2-1; TRBD2 agrees at 8 bases. Germline CDR1 and CDR2: MDHEN and SYDVKM. The length of the CDR3 is 14 residues. After removal of 7 bases from V and 4 bases from J, the junction contained 6 bases not matched to a gene. CDR3 residues: CASKSGSGYNEQFF. The CDR3 bases are TGTGCCAGCAAAAGCGGGAGTGGGTACAATGAGCAGTTCTTC. The full variable domain, completed using reference TRBV28 and TRBJ2-1, is DVKVTQSSRYLVKRTGEKVFLECVQDMDHENMFWYRQDPGLGLRLIYFSYDVKMKEKGDIPEGYSVSREKKERFSLILESASTNQTSMYLCASKSGSGYNEQFFGPGTRLTVL.

This clonotype has a count of ten or more. The chain combines TRBV5-1 with TRBJ2-5; D assignment may be TRBD1 or TRBD2 (5 bases each). CDR3 length: 14 residues. The V gene's germline CDR1 is SGHRS and CDR2 YFSETQ. Trimming removed 4 bases at V and 5 bases at J, with 15 bases between. The CDR3 DNA sequence: TGCGCCAGCAGCCCTGCCTTAGGGGACGAGACCCAGTACTTC. Translation gives CASSPALGDETQYF.

The sample holds many counts of this clonotype. The genes are TRBV18 and TRBJ2-3; D is undetermined. The CDR3 spans 13 residues. Germline CDR1 is KGHSH and CDR2 is LQKENI. V was trimmed by 3 bases and J by 7 bases, leaving 11 bases between them. CDR3 bases: TGTGCCAGCTCACCGAATAGAAGGTATACGCAGTATTTT. Its protein product is CASSPNRRYTQYF.

This clonotype showed up just a few times. The rearrangement uses TRBV7-2 and TRBJ2-1; 9 nucleotides align to TRBD2. This CDR3 region has 16 residues. Germline loops: CDR1 SGHTA, CDR2 FQGNSA. V was pared by 4 bases and J by 2 bases, with 6 bases of the junction left unmatched. The CDR3 coding sequence is TGTGCCAGCAGCTCCGTTAGCGGGAGTACCTACAATGAGCAGTTCTTC. Translation gives CASSSVSGSTYNEQFF. The entire variable domain, with the rest obtained from reference TRBV7-2 and TRBJ2-1, is as follows: GAGVSQSPSNKVTEKGKDVELRCDPISGHTALYWYRQSLGQGLEFLIYFQGNSAPDKSGLPSDRFSAERTGGSVSTLTIQRTQQEDSAVYLCASSSVSGSTYNEQFFGPGTRLTVL.

The sample holds a few counts of this clonotype. The chain employs TRBV4-1 and TRBJ2-1; 9 positions agree with TRBD2. The CDR3 sequence is 16 residues long. V lost 4 bases and J lost 6; bases outside the gene matches: 10. The germline V gene encodes CDR1 MGHRA and CDR2 YSYEKL. In DNA form, the CDR3 reads TGCGCCAGCAGCCTGACTAGCGGTCCCTGGGTCAATGAGCAGTTCTTC. Translated, it gives CASSLTSGPWVNEQFF.

This clonotype was detected only a few times. The chain combines TRBV2 with TRBJ1-4; D is uncertain. The V gene lost 6 bases and the J gene lost 3 bases, with 5 bases spanning the gap. This CDR3 has 12 amino acids. The V gene's germline CDR1 is SNHLY and CDR2 FYNNEI. CDR3 residues: CASRRSNEKLFF. The CDR3 DNA reads as TGTGCCAGCAGGAGATCTAATGAAAAACTGTTTTTT. Full variable domain (remainder filled in from reference TRBV2 and TRBJ1-4): EPEVTQTPSHQVTQMGQEVILRCVPISNHLYFYWYRQILGQKVEFLVSFYNNEISEKSEIFDDQFSVERPDGSNFTLKIRSTKLEDSAMYFCASRRSNEKLFFGSGTQLSVL.

This clonotype was counted only a few times. The chain uses TRBV11-2 and TRBJ2-3; possibly TRBD1 for D (6 bases). The CDR3 consists of 18 residues. Trimming stripped 5 bases from V and 0 bases from J, with 21 bases between. CDR1 and CDR2 (germline): SGHAT, FQNNGV. CDR3 sequence: CASSLLGQGLGSTDTQYF. The CDR3 bases are TGTGCCAGCAGCCTGTTGGGCCAGGGGTTAGGTAGCACAGATACGCAGTATTTT.

This clonotype was recorded at least ten times. This rearrangement joins TRBV7-6 to TRBJ2-4, with no clear D. Germline V gene data show CDR1 as SGHVS and CDR2 as FNYEAQ. Trimming pared 5 bases from V and 4 bases from J, leaving 18 bases between. The CDR3 runs to 16 residues. The CDR3 DNA is TGTGCCAGCAGCCCAGAGCCGTGGGCTGTTAAAAACATTCAGTACTTC. It yields the protein CASSPEPWAVKNIQYF.